This T cell receptor beta chain was found in a study of OX40 agonist ivuxolimab in advanced cancers. Study at large: Patients got intravenous ivuxolimab at 0.01 to 10 mg/kg every 2 weeks. Allowance was made for prior anti-PD-1, anti-PD-L1 or anti-CTLA-4 therapy, and roughly 40% had some.

The CDR3 spans 14 residues. The germline V gene has CDR1 LGHNA and CDR2 YSLEER. Losses at the gene ends were 4 bases for V and 3 bases for J; bases not matched to a gene: 3. Study results and caveats: Patients with a partial response at 0.1-3.0 mg/kg had among the lowest clonal expansion. Some nonresponders likewise displayed low normalized T-cell clonal expansion.

Repertoires were generated with immunoSEQ multiplex PCR, while TCRdb's copy carries only in-frame clones and drops some. The sample yields around 62,000 clones, about nine tenths seen once. Comments on this clone: No antigen is known for it.

The source of this sequence is an adult with an advanced solid tumor such as melanoma, head and neck, liver or kidney cancer. Sequences were derived from CD4+ or CD8+ T cells sorted from blood, sampled in a trial of the OX40 agonist ivuxolimab. The chain is built from TRBV4-3 and TRBJ1-5, with 7 bases fitting TRBD1. The CDR3 is CASSLTGVNQPQHF. Written as DNA, the CDR3 is TGCGCCAGCAGCCTCACAGGGGTCAATCAGCCCCAGCATTTT.